Reported below is one T cell receptor (beta chain). Profiling relied on immunoSEQ multiplex PCR, and the TCRdb table lists in-frame clones only, not all of them. The sample holds approximately 54,000 clones, about 91% seen once. Germline values: CDR1 SGHVS, CDR2 FQNEAQ. Trimming took 4 bases from V and 4 from J, leaving 11 bases between them. The CDR3 has 13 amino acids. The data originate from a study of T cell changes during pregnancy in multiple sclerosis. The rearrangement uses TRBV7-8 and TRBJ2-7, with D perhaps TRBD2 (5 bases). The source was peripheral blood, collected after pregnancy. The origin of this receptor is a female donor in good health, enrolled as a control in a pregnancy study. CDR3 sequence (DNA): TGTGCCAGCAGCTACGCACCGGGGTACGAGCAGTACTTC. Translated, it gives CASSYAPGYEQYF.